The entry that follows covers one T cell receptor beta chain sequence. This receptor's antigen is unknown. No much larger clone is present one base from it, and per-base qualities are unavailable. The trial excluded patients who had a history of autoimmune disease or who were on systemic immunosuppression. In every dose cohort, peripheral blood was drawn for TCR sequencing at baseline, cycle 4 day 1, and cycle 7 day 1. The samples were drawn from a first-in-human, open-label, multicenter phase I dose-escalation trial of ivuxolimab. Adults with locally advanced or metastatic melanoma, renal cell carcinoma, hepatocellular carcinoma or head and neck squamous cell carcinoma were enrolled in the trial. CD4+ and CD8+ T cells were sorted separately from peripheral blood before TCR sequencing. The CDR3 sequence holds 13 residues, the cysteine and phenylalanine included. The kept DNA is CDR3 alone, 39 bases in frame from the first base. Relative to germline, V is missing 2 bases and J is missing 2 bases, with 2 bases of the junction outside any gene match. Per the germline V gene (reference sequence), GTSNPN is the CDR1 and SVGIG is the CDR2.

To sequence the TCRbeta CDR3 region, genomic DNA was isolated from the sorted cells. TCRbeta CDR3 regions were sequenced using the immunoSEQ Assay. TCRdb retrieved this table from immuneACCESS and kept in-frame rearrangements only. Not all clones are present; in checked studies, unresolved V genes account for under half, and no reason is known for the remainder. The sample yields more than 55,000 clones; 86% were counted once. The ten largest account for more than 3% of the sample. The sample originates from a study of OX40 agonist ivuxolimab in advanced cancers. Some background on the complete study: Ivuxolimab was a fully human IgG2 agonistic monoclonal antibody targeting the costimulatory receptor OX40 (CD134). The purpose of peripheral TCRbeta sequencing was to test whether ivuxolimab changed TCR sequence diversity and led to clonal T-cell expansion. Of the approximately 50 dose-escalation patients, hepatocellular carcinoma was present in 19, melanoma in approximately 15, renal cell carcinoma in 9 and head and neck cancer in 9. Partial responses were achieved by three dose-escalation patients, of whom one had hepatocellular carcinoma and two had cutaneous melanoma. Intravenous ivuxolimab was administered to patients every 2 weeks at six dose levels: 0.01, 0.1, 0.3, 1.5, 3 and 10 mg/kg. In the dose-escalation cohort, 82.7% of patients were male, and the mean age was around 60 years, with a range of 23 to 79. The paper reports the monotherapy dose-escalation portion (N of about 56 patients) of the phase I ivuxolimab trial. Prior anti-PD-1, anti-PD-L1 or anti-CTLA-4 therapy was permitted, and checkpoint inhibitors had been received by about 36% of dose-escalation patients.

Study-wide findings and limitations: After ivuxolimab, expanded clones were on average more numerous among CD8+ T cells than among CD4+ T cells. Low levels of normalized T-cell clonal expansion were also shown by some nonresponding patients. The antigen specificity of the peripheral T cells that underwent clonal expansion was not determined. Clonal expansion of both CD4+ and CD8+ blood T cells was observed from baseline to week 6 at doses 0.1 to 3.0 mg/kg. In the 0.1-3.0 mg/kg groups, partial responders had among the lowest normalized peripheral clonal expansion, particularly in CD8+ T cells.

The TCR sequence derives from an adult with an advanced solid tumor such as melanoma, head and neck, liver or kidney cancer. In this chain, TRBV30 is recombined with TRBJ2-7; TRBD1 fits 8 bases in the junction. The input for sequencing was CD4+ or CD8+ T cells sorted from blood, taken in a trial of the OX40 agonist ivuxolimab. The nucleotides read TGTGCCTGGAGTACAGGGGGAGCCTACGAGCAGTACTTC. This encodes CAWSTGGAYEQYF.